This T cell receptor (beta chain) is drawn from a study of tumor-infiltrating lymphocytes in primary liver carcinoma. This clonotype was found a few times. Its cognate antigen is unknown. Study-wide findings and caveats: No comparison of CD4+ and CD8+ repertoires was made, since the samples were bulk unsorted. Blood trailed tumors significantly in top-250-clone fraction (p = 0.039). Tumor-adjacent and tumor-blood pairs overlapped less than tumor region pairs did.

Both blood RNA, taken from unsorted whole blood, and germline DNA were extracted. TCR beta cDNA was prepared out of roughly 490 ng total RNA by means of a constant-region primer. ARM-PCR, slightly modified, supplied the TCR beta libraries through three nested multiplex PCR rounds. TCRdb ran MiXCR on the multiplex PCR reads and lists one entry per CDR3 protein. The repertoire consists of more than 150,000 distinct CDR3 sequences, with roughly three fifths occurring once and the leading ten covering approximately 67%. This TCR was recovered from a man aged 40-55 years with primary liver carcinoma and hepatitis B virus infection. Material: peripheral blood.

This chain's CDR3 is CASTSTDSYEQYF. The CDR3 nucleotides read TGTGCCAGCACGTCGACAGATTCCTACGAGCAGTACTTC. The chain carries TRBV6-6 and TRBJ2-7; tentative D call: TRBD1 (5 bases). Looked up from germline, CDR1 is MNHNY and CDR2 is SVGAGI (reference sequence). The V and J ends lost 7 bases and 1 base respectively, with 11 bases between them. The CDR3 has 13 residues.